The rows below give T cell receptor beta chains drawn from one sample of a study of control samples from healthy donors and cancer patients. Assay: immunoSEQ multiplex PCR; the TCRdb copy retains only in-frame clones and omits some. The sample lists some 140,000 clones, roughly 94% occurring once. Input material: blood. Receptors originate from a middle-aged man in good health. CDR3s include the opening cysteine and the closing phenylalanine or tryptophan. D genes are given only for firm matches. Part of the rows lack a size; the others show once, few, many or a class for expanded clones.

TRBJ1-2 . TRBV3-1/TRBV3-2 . TGTGCCAGCAGCCAAGGAAGACAGATATTCTATGGCTACACCTTC CASSQGRQIFYGYTF
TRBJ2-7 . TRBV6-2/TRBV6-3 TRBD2 TGTGCCAGCAGTTACCAGCGGGGGGTCTCGAGCTCCTACGAGCAGTACTTC CASSYQRGVSSSYEQYF
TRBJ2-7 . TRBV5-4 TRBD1 TGTGCCAGCAGCCGCGGACAGGGTGGATGGCAGTACTTC CASSRGQGGWQYF
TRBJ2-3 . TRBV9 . TGTGCCAGCAGCGTCGACGTCATCTCAGATACGCAGTATTTT CASSVDVISDTQYF
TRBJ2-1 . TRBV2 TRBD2 TGTGCCAGCAGCCCCACTAGCGGTTCCTCCTACAATGAGCAGTTCTTC CASSPTSGSSYNEQFF
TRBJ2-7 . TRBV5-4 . TGTGCCAGCAGCTTGGGAGGGGTTCGGAACCACGAGCAGTACTTC CASSLGGVRNHEQYF
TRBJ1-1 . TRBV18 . TGTGCCAGCTCACCGACACAGGACGCTGAAGCTTTCTTT CASSPTQDAEAFF
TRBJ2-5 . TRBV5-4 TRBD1 TGTGCCAGCAGCTCACAGGGGACGATACGGACCCAGTACTTC CASSSQGTIRTQYF
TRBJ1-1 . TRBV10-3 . TGTGCCATCAGTGTGGGACCGAACACTGAAGCTTTCTTT CAISVGPNTEAFF
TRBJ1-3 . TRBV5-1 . TGCGCCAGCAGCTTGGACGGTCGCTCTGGAAACACCATATATTTT CASSLDGRSGNTIYF
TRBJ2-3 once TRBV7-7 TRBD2 TGTGCCAGCAGCTTAGTGGGGGGGTCCACAGATACGCAGTATTTT CASSLVGGSTDTQYF
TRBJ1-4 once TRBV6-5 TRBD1 TGTGCCAGCAGATCCGCGGGACAGGGAAATGAAAAACTGTTTTTT CASRSAGQGNEKLFF
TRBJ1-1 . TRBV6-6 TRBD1 TGTGCCAGTGAATCGACAGGGACGAACACTGAAGCTTTCTTT CASESTGTNTEAFF
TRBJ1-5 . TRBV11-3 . TGTGCCAGCAGCTTAGGCCGAGGGAGGGGCGTACCGAGCAATCAGCCCCAGCATTTT CASSLGRGRGVPSNQPQHF
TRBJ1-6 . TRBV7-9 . TGTGCCAGCAGGTCTGATTATAATTCACCCCTCCACTTT CASRSDYNSPLHF
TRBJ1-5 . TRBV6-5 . TGTGCCAGCAGCAAAGACAGGTTCCTCAATCAGCCCCAGCATTTT CASSKDRFLNQPQHF
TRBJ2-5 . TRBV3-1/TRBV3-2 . TGTGCCAGCAGCCAAGATTTATCCATGACAGAGACCCAGTACTTC CASSQDLSMTETQYF
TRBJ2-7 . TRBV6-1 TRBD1 TGTGCCAGCAGTGTTAATCGGGACAGTATTCCCTACGAGCAGTACTTC CASSVNRDSIPYEQYF
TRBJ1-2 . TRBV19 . TGTGCCAGTAGTATTTCGGACAGCTACTATGGCTACACCTTC CASSISDSYYGYTF
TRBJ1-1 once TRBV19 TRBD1 TGTGCCAGTACCGAGCCCAGGGGGCAGGGGAACACTGAAGCTTTCTTT CASTEPRGQGNTEAFF
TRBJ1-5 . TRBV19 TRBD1 TGTGCCAGTAGTCTCCCCCGACAGGGGGGGCAGCCCCAGCATTTT CASSLPRQGGQPQHF
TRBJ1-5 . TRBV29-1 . TGCAGCTTCCGGGAGAATAGCAATCAGCCCCAGCATTTT CSFRENSNQPQHF
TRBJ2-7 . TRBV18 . TGTGCCAGCTCGGGGGGGGCAGGCTCCTACGAGCAGTACTTC CASSGGAGSYEQYF
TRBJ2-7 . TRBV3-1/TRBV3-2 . TGTGCCAGCAGCCAAAGGTCGCAGGCCGTGTACTTC CASSQRSQAVYF
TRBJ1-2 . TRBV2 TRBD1 TGTGCCAGCAGACGGGACAGGGCCCCGGACTATGGCTACACCTTC CASRRDRAPDYGYTF
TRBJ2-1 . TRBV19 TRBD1 TGTGCCAGTAGTAGGACAGGTTACAATGAGCAGTTCTTC CASSRTGYNEQFF
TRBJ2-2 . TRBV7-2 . TGTGCCAGCAGCCCCGCGCTCGGGGGTAACACCGGGGAGCTGTTTTTT CASSPALGGNTGELFF
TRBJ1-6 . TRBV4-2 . TGTGCCAGCAGCCAAGTGGCAAGGAGCTCCTATAATTCACCCCTCCACTTT CASSQVARSSYNSPLHF
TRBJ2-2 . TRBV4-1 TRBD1 TGCGCCAGCAGCCAATTTGGGACAGGGATTACCGGGGAGCTGTTTTTT CASSQFGTGITGELFF
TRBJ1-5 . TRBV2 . TGTGCCAGCAGTGTCGGGTACAATCAGCCCCAGCATTTT CASSVGYNQPQHF
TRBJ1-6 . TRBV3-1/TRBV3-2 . TGTGCCAGCAGCCAAGGGTATTCACCCCTCCACTTT CASSQGYSPLHF
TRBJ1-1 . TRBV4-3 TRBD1 TGCGCCAGCAGCCAAGCTCCTGGGGACAGGGCCACTGAAGCTTTCTTT CASSQAPGDRATEAFF
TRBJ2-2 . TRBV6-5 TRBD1 TGTGCCAGCAGTTATGACAGGGGGACCGGGGAGCTGTTTTTT CASSYDRGTGELFF
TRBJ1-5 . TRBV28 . TGTGCCAGCAGGTGGGGGGGCAATCAGCCCCAGCATTTT CASRWGGNQPQHF
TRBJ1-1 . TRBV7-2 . TGTGCCAGCAGCGCAGCGGGAGGGATGACTGAAGCTTTCTTT CASSAAGGMTEAFF
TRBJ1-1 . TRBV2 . TGTGCCAGCAGTGGGCGGGAGAACACTGAAGCTTTCTTT CASSGRENTEAFF